What follows is one T cell receptor (beta chain) and its context. Its antigen is currently unknown. The source of the sample is a study of beta chain features in type 1 diabetes. Across the study: Cell yields, gender and age were comparable in patients and healthy donors. Overall study findings and caveats: These data did not resolve whether HLA type affects TCRB rearrangement. Moderately but significantly shorter TCRB CDR3s were found in Type 1 diabetes patients in all four CD4+ subsets.

CDR1 and CDR2 (germline): GTSNPN, SVGIG (reference sequence). V shed 4 bases, J shed 6 bases, and the junction held 5 bases outside the gene matches. The CDR3 is 13 amino acids. Sorted CD4+ subsets: naive, central memory, regulatory, stem cell-like memory (CD45RO/CCR7/CD25/CD127/CD95/CD27 panel). Purity exceeding 95% was reached by all sorted populations. Sequenced material consisted of expressed TCRB transcripts (all of the isolated RNA was reverse transcribed). The table came from immunoSEQ multiplex PCR; TCRdb's copy has only in-frame clones and leaves some out. Among around 70,000 clones listed, 45% to 50% were seen once.

The receptor was derived from a man younger than 45 with type 1 diabetes. The V and J genes are TRBV30 and TRBJ1-4, with 7 bases aligning to TRBD1. Source material: central memory CD4+ T cells from blood. The CDR3 here is CAWTIQGDEKLFF. Here the CDR3 DNA reads TGTGCCTGGACAATTCAGGGGGATGAAAAACTGTTTTTT.